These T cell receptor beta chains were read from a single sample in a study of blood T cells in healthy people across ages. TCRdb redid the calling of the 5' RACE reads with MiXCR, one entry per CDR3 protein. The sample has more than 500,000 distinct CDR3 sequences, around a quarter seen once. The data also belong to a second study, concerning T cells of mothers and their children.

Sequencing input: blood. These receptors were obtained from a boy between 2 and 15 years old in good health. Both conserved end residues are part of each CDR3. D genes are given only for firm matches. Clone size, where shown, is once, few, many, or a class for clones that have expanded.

DNA: TGTGCCACCAGCAGAGGGGGGACAACTCAAGAGACCCAGTACTTC
CDR3: CATSRGGTTQETQYF
V: TRBV15
size: .
D: .
J: TRBJ2-5

DNA: TGTGCCAGCACCCTGGGTTTTGGAAACACCATATATTTT
CDR3: CASTLGFGNTIYF
V: TRBV12-3/TRBV12-4
size: .
D: .
J: TRBJ1-3

DNA: TGTGCCAGCCGTCGCGGGTCTAGCGCAGATACGCAGTATTTT
CDR3: CASRRGSSADTQYF
V: TRBV3-1
size: few
D: .
J: TRBJ2-3

DNA: TGTGCCAGCAAGGGTCACCTCGCAACTAATGAAAAACTGTTTTTT
CDR3: CASKGHLATNEKLFF
V: TRBV6-1
size: few
D: .
J: TRBJ1-4

DNA: TGTGCCAGCAGCTTAGAGGGACTAGCGGGTTCCTACGAGCAGTACTTC
CDR3: CASSLEGLAGSYEQYF
V: TRBV7-9
size: few
D: TRBD2
J: TRBJ2-7

DNA: TGTGCCAGCAGTTACTCGACAGCCCCGGAGGGTTCGACCTACGAGCAGTACTTC
CDR3: CASSYSTAPEGSTYEQYF
V: TRBV6-2/TRBV6-3
size: .
D: .
J: TRBJ2-7

DNA: TGTGCCAGCAGCCAAGAGCTCAGGAAAGAGACCCAGTACTTC
CDR3: CASSQELRKETQYF
V: TRBV14
size: .
D: .
J: TRBJ2-5

DNA: TGCAGTGCTACCCGGACAGGGGGCAATCAGCCCCAGCATTTT
CDR3: CSATRTGGNQPQHF
V: TRBV20-1
size: few
D: TRBD1
J: TRBJ1-5

DNA: TGTGCCAGCACCCCAGGGGCCTCCTATGGCTACACCTTC
CDR3: CASTPGASYGYTF
V: TRBV12-3/TRBV12-4
size: .
D: .
J: TRBJ1-2

DNA: TGTGCCAGCAGCCCGTTACTAGCGGATTTCTACGAGCAGTACTTC
CDR3: CASSPLLADFYEQYF
V: TRBV3-1
size: .
D: TRBD2
J: TRBJ2-7

DNA: TGTGCCAGCAGCTTGTCTGAGGCTACCCAGTACTTC
CDR3: CASSLSEATQYF
V: TRBV7-2
size: few
D: .
J: TRBJ2-5

DNA: TGCAGTGCTAGACCGGGACTTTTGGGTGAAAAACTGTTTTTT
CDR3: CSARPGLLGEKLFF
V: TRBV20-1
size: few
D: .
J: TRBJ1-4

DNA: TGTGCCAGCAAGGGGCGGCTCAATGAAAAACTGTTTTTT
CDR3: CASKGRLNEKLFF
V: TRBV2
size: .
D: .
J: TRBJ1-4

DNA: TGCAGTGGTTCTGGGACCATCAGAGTTCGGCAAGAGACCCAGTACTTC
CDR3: CSGSGTIRVRQETQYF
V: TRBV20-1
size: .
D: .
J: TRBJ2-5

DNA: TGTGCCAGCAGCCCACCGCCGGGACAGATTGCGGAGACCCAGTACTTC
CDR3: CASSPPPGQIAETQYF
V: TRBV9
size: .
D: TRBD1
J: TRBJ2-5

DNA: TGTGCCTGGAGTTTAGCGGTATCCTACGAGCAGTACTTC
CDR3: CAWSLAVSYEQYF
V: TRBV30
size: few
D: .
J: TRBJ2-7

DNA: TGTGCCAGCACCACAACAGGGGGCACTGAAGCTTTCTTT
CDR3: CASTTTGGTEAFF
V: TRBV12-3/TRBV12-4
size: .
D: TRBD1
J: TRBJ1-1

DNA: TGTGCCAGCAGTTCCAGGGAGAACACTGAAGCTTTCTTT
CDR3: CASSSRENTEAFF
V: TRBV6-2/TRBV6-3
size: few
D: .
J: TRBJ1-1

DNA: TGCGCCAGCAGCTCCCAGGGGGCGAAAAACACTGAAGCTTTCTTT
CDR3: CASSSQGAKNTEAFF
V: TRBV5-1
size: few
D: TRBD1
J: TRBJ1-1

DNA: TGTGCCAGCAGCTACGGACACTCCCCCTACGAGCAGTACTTC
CDR3: CASSYGHSPYEQYF
V: TRBV13
size: few
D: .
J: TRBJ2-7

DNA: TGTGCCAGCAGTTTGGGGTACAACTATGGCTACACCTTC
CDR3: CASSLGYNYGYTF
V: TRBV27
size: .
D: .
J: TRBJ1-2

DNA: TGTGCCAGCAGTGAAACTAGCGGGGGTTACAATGAGCAGTTCTTC
CDR3: CASSETSGGYNEQFF
V: TRBV6-1
size: .
D: TRBD2
J: TRBJ2-1

DNA: TGTGCCAGCGCCAAGGGGGTCTATAATTCACCCCTCCACTTT
CDR3: CASAKGVYNSPLHF
V: TRBV11-2
size: .
D: .
J: TRBJ1-6

DNA: TGCGCCAGCAGCTTAGGAACCCCACGCTCGCAGCCCCAGCATTTT
CDR3: CASSLGTPRSQPQHF
V: TRBV4-3
size: .
D: .
J: TRBJ1-5

DNA: TGTGCCAGCAGCGTAGCTCCGGACAGGGGAGGGGAGACCCAGTACTTC
CDR3: CASSVAPDRGGETQYF
V: TRBV9
size: few
D: TRBD1
J: TRBJ2-5

DNA: TGCGCCAGCAGCTTATACAGGTCGGCCTACGAGCAGTACTTC
CDR3: CASSLYRSAYEQYF
V: TRBV5-1
size: .
D: .
J: TRBJ2-7

DNA: TGCAGTGCGCAAGGGATTGGGCGCAATCAGCCCCAGCATTTT
CDR3: CSAQGIGRNQPQHF
V: TRBV20-1
size: .
D: .
J: TRBJ1-5

DNA: TGTGCCAGCAGTGAAACGGGGACGACGGAGGGGCAGTACTTC
CDR3: CASSETGTTEGQYF
V: TRBV6-1
size: .
D: .
J: TRBJ2-7

DNA: TGTGCCAGCAGCGATAGCGGGAGGGGTCGCACAGATACGCAGTATTTT
CDR3: CASSDSGRGRTDTQYF
V: TRBV9
size: few
D: TRBD2
J: TRBJ2-3

DNA: TGTGCCAGCAAATTGGACGTCTCTGGAAACACCATATATTTT
CDR3: CASKLDVSGNTIYF
V: TRBV2
size: once
D: .
J: TRBJ1-3

DNA: TGTGCCAGCAGCCGTAGCGGCACAGATACGCAGTATTTT
CDR3: CASSRSGTDTQYF
V: TRBV7-9
size: .
D: .
J: TRBJ2-3

DNA: TGCGCCAGCAGCCTAACACCGGGACAGGGGTACTATGGCTACACCTTC
CDR3: CASSLTPGQGYYGYTF
V: TRBV4-3
size: few
D: TRBD1
J: TRBJ1-2

DNA: TGTGCCATCAGTGGGGCTCGGGCAGGAAACATTCAGTACTTC
CDR3: CAISGARAGNIQYF
V: TRBV10-3
size: few
D: .
J: TRBJ2-4

DNA: TGTGCCAGCAGCTTAGGGTTTGCGGGAGCCTACTACGAGCAGTACTTC
CDR3: CASSLGFAGAYYEQYF
V: TRBV7-2
size: .
D: TRBD2
J: TRBJ2-7

DNA: TGCAGTGCTCCGAAGGAGACTAGGGGGAATGAGCAGTTCTTC
CDR3: CSAPKETRGNEQFF
V: TRBV20-1
size: few
D: .
J: TRBJ2-1

DNA: TGCAGTGCCACGCGGGCTGGCTACAATGAGCAGTTCTTC
CDR3: CSATRAGYNEQFF
V: TRBV20-1
size: .
D: .
J: TRBJ2-1

DNA: TGTGCCATCAGTGAGAGGGACAGGCCAACGGGGGGCTACACCTTC
CDR3: CAISERDRPTGGYTF
V: TRBV10-3
size: few
D: TRBD1
J: TRBJ1-2

DNA: TGTGCCAGCAGTCGACTAGCGGGAGCCACCGGGGAGCTGTTTTTT
CDR3: CASSRLAGATGELFF
V: TRBV12-3/TRBV12-4
size: few
D: TRBD2
J: TRBJ2-2

DNA: TGTGCCAGTAGTATGGTGGGCGGACTTGATGAGCAGTTCTTC
CDR3: CASSMVGGLDEQFF
V: TRBV19
size: .
D: .
J: TRBJ2-1

DNA: TGTGCCAGCAGCCCCAACGCGGCCAGCTCTGGGGCCAACGTCCTGACTTTC
CDR3: CASSPNAASSGANVLTF
V: TRBV5-5
size: .
D: .
J: TRBJ2-6

DNA: TGTGCCAGCAGCGTAGAGGGGGGCGCGAGTGGCTACACCTTC
CDR3: CASSVEGGASGYTF
V: TRBV9
size: few
D: .
J: TRBJ1-2

DNA: TGCAGCGTAGGGGGACAGGGTTCCTACGAGCAGTACTTC
CDR3: CSVGGQGSYEQYF
V: TRBV29-1
size: .
D: TRBD1
J: TRBJ2-7

DNA: TGTGCCAGCAGCTTAGCGGGAAGCGGGCGTTACAATGAGCAGTTCTTC
CDR3: CASSLAGSGRYNEQFF
V: TRBV7-9
size: .
D: .
J: TRBJ2-1

DNA: TGTGCCACCAGCAGAGATGGACGTCAGCCCCAGCATTTT
CDR3: CATSRDGRQPQHF
V: TRBV15
size: .
D: .
J: TRBJ1-5

DNA: TGTGCCAGCAGCGACACTGGACAGATACAAGAGACCCAGTACTTC
CDR3: CASSDTGQIQETQYF
V: TRBV14
size: few
D: .
J: TRBJ2-5